This is a list of T cell receptor beta chains from one sample in a study of molecular identifiers for immune sequencing clone quantification. TCRdb re-called the PCR reads through MiXCR, storing one row per CDR3 protein. Of more than 85,000 distinct CDR3 sequences listed, 30% to 35% were seen once; the top ten hold about 9.7%. The specimen was naive CD8+ T cells from blood, with Jurkat cell RNA spiked in. The origin of the receptors is a human donor in good health. Some libraries in this study had Jurkat cell RNA spiked in. Each CDR3 is given with its conserved first and last residue. The size of a clone is reported for some rows only, either as once, few or many, or as a class for expanded clones.

V	size	length	J	CDR3
TRBV20-1	.	15	TRBJ1-1	CSARDWVGSATEAFF
TRBV5-1	.	13	TRBJ2-7	CASSLGQGPKLYF
TRBV4-1	.	17	TRBJ1-1	CASSQTGTSRINTEAFF
TRBV12-3/TRBV12-4	.	13	TRBJ2-2	CASSLETSRELFF
TRBV28	few	17	TRBJ2-4	CASSPRGGFATRNIQYF
TRBV4-2	.	15	TRBJ1-1	CASSQDLGVRTEAFF
TRBV28	few	16	TRBJ1-1	CASSPLPSTGINEAFF
TRBV20-1	.	18	TRBJ2-7	CSAREKPATGHPTYEQYF
TRBV24-1	.	16	TRBJ2-1	CATSDLERSSYNEQFF
TRBV7-9	many	15	TRBJ2-3	CASSTGQGSTDTQYF
TRBV5-8	many	12	TRBJ2-5	CASSEGGETQYF
TRBV7-9	many	12	TRBJ1-5	CASSSLGQPQHF
TRBV20-1	few	15	TRBJ2-2	CSARDLAGGTGELFF
TRBV7-9	few	17	TRBJ2-1	CASSWETGTGYNNEQFF
TRBV7-2	many	13	TRBJ2-7	CASSPTWGYEQYF
TRBV3-1	.	19	TRBJ1-4	CASSQDVETTQAAIEKLFF
TRBV2	large	13	TRBJ2-7	CASMELARGEQYF
TRBV7-2	.	18	TRBJ2-1	CASSLVGGGSGDYNEQFF
TRBV7-8	many	13	TRBJ2-6	CASFFPGANVLTF
TRBV6-6	many	15	TRBJ2-7	CASSNVLAGALEQYF
TRBV5-1	many	15	TRBJ2-7	CASSLIGGSSYEQYF
TRBV29-1	many	12	TRBJ2-5	CSAPTGGETQYF
TRBV9	.	16	TRBJ1-1	CASSPYPGQGNTEAFF
TRBV10-3	many	13	TRBJ1-1	CAISESGQGVAFF
TRBV3-2	.	14	TRBJ2-7	CASGQDWRPYEQYF
TRBV19	.	15	TRBJ2-7	CASSPSGTGLGEQYF
TRBV7-3	.	11	TRBJ2-1	CASSLFGEQIF
TRBV28	many	13	TRBJ2-7	CASSSPREDQQYF
TRBV4-3	.	16	TRBJ2-1	CSSSQEGPEEFHEQFF
TRBV4-3	.	16	TRBJ2-2	CASSQPGPHGPGELYF
TRBV5-6	.	16	TRBJ2-2	CASSLRTDPNTGELFF
TRBV29-1	few	12	TRBJ1-1	CSVEDRGTEAFF
TRBV12-3/TRBV12-4	.	14	TRBJ2-7	CASKPGQGRYKQYF
TRBV11-2	.	12	TRBJ2-7	CASSLVKGEQYF
TRBV7-9	many	11	TRBJ1-1	CASSSSYEAFF
TRBV27	.	13	TRBJ2-7	CASSFQGSYEQYF
TRBV7-8	.	11	TRBJ2-1	CASSSLDEQFF
TRBV10-3	.	16	TRBJ2-7	CAISEPSGRAVYEEYF
TRBV12-3/TRBV12-4	many	14	TRBJ1-5	CASSPTDSNQPQHF
TRBV10-3	.	17	TRBJ2-2	CAISESGGQENTGELFF
TRBV29-1	few	15	TRBJ2-2	CGVGETLENTGELFF
TRBV12-3/TRBV12-4	.	14	TRBJ2-4	CASSSGTSLNIQYF
TRBV13	.	15	TRBJ2-7	CASSLRTSGSHEQYF
TRBV9	many	14	TRBJ2-3	CASSPPERPDTQYF
TRBV5-1	few	11	TRBJ2-2	CASISAGELFF